A single T cell receptor (beta chain) is shown here with its context. Its target is unknown. The sample is drawn from a study of T cell clones after liver transplantation. Study-level information: Three of eight recipients were HCV-positive; others had non-autoimmune, non-viral indications. Tolerance: complete withdrawal held at least one year, liver enzymes staying within twice normal.

Assay used: immunoSEQ multiplex PCR; TCRdb lists only in-frame clones, some missing. The repertoire holds about 16,000 clones, roughly nine tenths seen once, with approximately 13% in the top ten. Trimming shortened V by 6 bases and J by 7 bases, and 16 bases separated the two germline ends. The germline CDR1 and CDR2 sequences are SQVTM and ANQGSEA. The CDR3 length is 12 residues. Whole-study findings and limits: Low donor cell numbers restricted donor-reactive repertoire measurement in two subjects. These preliminary findings come from unstandardized post-transplant sampling times.

This receptor was obtained from a human patient who received a liver transplant. Part of the T cell pool may stem from the graft donor. The chain is built from TRBV29-1 and TRBJ2-7, with a weak D call TRBD2 (6 bases). This specimen was CD8+ T cells from blood, taken about 46 months after liver transplant. The chain's CDR3 is CSVWRASGEQYF. CDR3 bases: TGCAGCGTATGGAGGGCTTCAGGGGAGCAGTACTTC.